The 5 T cell receptor beta chains in this list originate from one sample, sequenced in a study of graft-versus-host responses after intestinal transplantation. Antigens for these TCRs are unknown. Repertoires were generated with immunoSEQ multiplex PCR, while TCRdb's copy carries only in-frame clones and drops some. The table lists fewer than 50,000 clones, approximately 84% of them singletons. Sample: unstimulated CD4+ T cells sorted from spleen or lymph node cells, taken before transplant. These receptors were collected from a human donor who was the organ donor for an intestinal transplant.

The rearrangement uses TRBV27 and TRBJ2-5; maybe TRBD1 (5 bases). CDR3 length: 12 residues. The germline CDR1 and CDR2 sequences are MNHEY and SMNVEV (reference sequence). The V and J ends lost 6 bases and 5 bases respectively, with 10 bases between them. In DNA, the CDR3 is TGTGCCAGCAGCAGGGTCGGGGAGACCCAGTACTTC. Translating it yields CASSRVGETQYF.

The V gene is TRBV7-9, the J gene TRBJ2-1; TRBD2 matches at 11 bases. This CDR3 is 15 amino acids long. Trimming at V came to 5 bases and at J to 4 bases, leaving 4 bases not matched to a gene. Per the germline V gene, CDR1 is SEHNR and CDR2 is FQNEAQ (reference sequence). DNA of the CDR3: TGTGCCAGCAGCGTGACTAGCGGGGTATACAATGAGCAGTTCTTC. Translation: CASSVTSGVYNEQFF.

The chain recombines TRBV12-1 with TRBJ1-1. TRBV12-1 is listed as a pseudogene. This CDR3 is built from 15 residues. CDR3 residues: CASSPQGGREAEAFF. The DNA for the CDR3 is TGTGCCAGCAGCCCCCAGGGGGGGCGGGAAGCTGAAGCTTTCTTT.

The chain links TRBV5-1 to TRBJ2-5, with D unclear. The germline gives CDR1 SGHRS, CDR2 YFSETQ. CDR3 length: 13 residues. V was clipped by 0 bases and J by 5 bases, with 8 bases between them. The CDR3 here is CASSLGSEETQYF. CDR3 DNA: TGCGCCAGCAGCTTGGGAAGCGAGGAGACCCAGTACTTC. Full variable domain (remainder filled in from reference TRBV5-1 and TRBJ2-5): KAGVTQTPRYLIKTRGQQVTLSCSPISGHRSVSWYQQTPGQGLQFLFEYFSETQRNKGNFPGRFSGRQFSNSRSEMNVSTLELGDSALYLCASSLGSEETQYFGPGTRLLVL.

V gene TRBV2 combines with J gene TRBJ1-2, with 8 bases lining up with TRBD1. Germline CDR1 SNHLY, CDR2 FYNNEI. The junction had 10 bases not matched to a gene; V was cut back by 6 bases and J by 1 base. The CDR3 consists of 16 residues. The CDR3 here is CASRGPGTGYNYGYTF. DNA of the CDR3: TGTGCCAGCAGGGGTCCCGGGACAGGCTATAACTATGGCTACACCTTC.